The 15 T cell receptor beta chains reported below all come from one sample, sequenced in a study of cytomegalovirus exposure and HLA in healthy donors. PCR primers comprised 60 Vbeta and 13 Jbeta primers. Method: immunoSEQ multiplex PCR; TCRdb's copy keeps in-frame clones and lacks some. The profile shows about 100,000 clones, 70% to 80% of them singletons. The sample was PBMCs. The receptor source for this set is a male donor in good health and CMV-seropositive.

The chain uses TRBV5-1 and TRBJ2-7, with no clear D. Germline values: CDR1 SGHRS, CDR2 YFSETQ. Trimming pared 0 bases from V and 3 bases from J, leaving 7 bases between. This CDR3 is built from 13 residues. This CDR3 reads CASSLVPVYEQYF. The CDR3 bases are TGCGCCAGCAGCTTGGTGCCAGTCTACGAGCAGTACTTC.

This chain connects TRBV15 to TRBJ1-2; a possible D gene is TRBD1 (6 bases). From germline, CDR1 is LNHNV and CDR2 YYDKDF (reference sequence). V lost 4 bases to trimming and J lost 4 bases, with 37 bases between them. The CDR3 extends over 22 amino acids. The CDR3 reads CATSITGSPMAPTNRESYGYTF. The CDR3 DNA reads as TGTGCCACCAGCATTACAGGGAGTCCTATGGCTCCAACGAACAGGGAGTCCTATGGCTACACCTTC.

This clone was counted only a few times. The rearrangement links TRBV6-5 to TRBJ1-1; 10 positions match TRBD1. CDR3 length equals 14 residues. Germline CDR1 is MNHEY and CDR2 is SVGAGI. With 6 bases clipped from V and 5 bases from J, the junction kept 6 bases outside the gene matches. CDR3 sequence: CASRRQGARTEAFF. The CDR3 DNA sequence: TGTGCCAGCAGAAGACAGGGGGCGAGGACTGAAGCTTTCTTT.

The chain couples TRBV30 to TRBJ1-2; TRBD1 matches 7 bases. After removal of 4 bases from V and 6 bases from J, the junction contained 11 bases not matched to a gene. The CDR3 sequence is 14 residues long. CDR1 and CDR2 (germline): GTSNPN, SVGIG (reference sequence). The CDR3 DNA sequence: TGTGCCTGGACAGGGGGAACGGTAAATGATGGCTACACCTTC. Translating gives CAWTGGTVNDGYTF.

V usage is TRBV28 and J usage is TRBJ1-5; D is uncertain. Germline V lookup: CDR1 MDHEN, CDR2 SYDVKM. V was clipped by 5 bases and J by 5 bases, with 13 bases between them. The CDR3 is made up of 14 amino acids. In nucleotides, the CDR3 is TGTGCCAGCAGTCCACCCGAGCTCCATCAGCCCCAGCATTTT. It yields the protein CASSPPELHQPQHF.

V is TRBV7-2 and J is TRBJ1-1; D possibly corresponds to TRBD1 (5 bases). This CDR3 is 15 amino acids long. Deletions cut 1 base from V and 4 bases from J, with 13 bases between. CDR1 SGHTA and CDR2 FQGNSA come from the germline V gene. Here the CDR3 DNA reads TGTGCCAGCAGCTTAGTTGGGGGAGGAATCACTGAAGCTTTCTTT. Its protein is CASSLVGGGITEAFF.

J is TRBJ1-1 and V is TRBV11-2, with 7 bases fitting TRBD1. The junction had 6 bases not matched to a gene; V was cut back by 6 bases and J by 5 bases. Per the germline V gene, CDR1 is SGHAT and CDR2 is FQNNGV. The CDR3 totals 13 residues. CDR3 amino acids: CASRRTGETEAFF. The DNA for the CDR3 is TGTGCCAGCAGGCGAACAGGGGAGACTGAAGCTTTCTTT.

CDR3: CASSSHTGTGVKNQPQHF. CDR3 DNA sequence: TGTGCCAGCAGCAGTCACACCGGGACAGGGGTGAAAAATCAGCCCCAGCATTTT. V gene TRBV7-9 combines with J gene TRBJ1-5; 10 bases map to TRBD1. J lost 4 bases, V lost 5 bases, and 14 bases had no gene match. This CDR3 has 18 amino acids. In germline, CDR1 is SEHNR, CDR2 FQNEAQ (reference sequence).

The V gene is TRBV28, the J gene TRBJ1-1, with D tentatively TRBD1 (5 bases). Trimming cost V 9 bases and J 4 bases, with 18 bases left between them. CDR1 is MDHEN and CDR2 is SYDVKM in the germline V gene. CDR3 size: 14 residues. CDR3 protein: CARIPRVRSTEAFF. The CDR3 DNA reads as TGTGCCAGAATCCCCAGGGTCCGGAGCACTGAAGCTTTCTTT.

This clone has more than one count but fewer than ten. V is TRBV15 and J is TRBJ2-1; 9 positions match TRBD2. The CDR3 runs 17 residues. CDR1 is LNHNV, CDR2 YYDKDF, per germline (reference sequence). V lost 0 bases and J lost 8; bases outside the gene matches: 11. The CDR3 coding sequence is TGTGCCACCAGCAGAGAGGAAGGGCGGGAGGGGACAGATGAGCAGTTCTTC. Translated: CATSREEGREGTDEQFF.

This clone was seen only once. V is TRBV19 and J is TRBJ1-4, with unresolved D. The germline V and J ends were trimmed by 5 bases and 5 bases, with 15 bases remaining between them. Germline CDR1 reads LNHDA; CDR2 reads SQIVND (reference sequence). CDR3 length equals 15 residues. CDR3: CASSRPGDLNEKLFF. The CDR3 coding sequence is TGTGCCAGTAGTCGTCCGGGAGACCTAAATGAAAAACTGTTTTTT.

V and J are TRBV4-3 and TRBJ1-2; TRBD1 is a possible D gene (5 bases). The CDR3 is 18 residues long. Germline CDR1 LGHNA, CDR2 YSLEER. Deletions cut 1 base from V and 4 bases from J, with 22 bases between. The CDR3: CASSQGGRQGLTLYGYTF. The CDR3 DNA reads as TGCGCCAGCAGCCAAGGAGGGAGGCAGGGCCTAACCCTCTATGGCTACACCTTC.

The chain joins TRBV30 to TRBJ1-2; possibly TRBD1 for D (6 bases). Germline lookup yields CDR1 GTSNPN and CDR2 SVGIG (reference sequence). V was cut by 2 bases and J by 2 bases, with 15 bases left in between. There are 15 residues in the CDR3. The CDR3 DNA follows: TGTGCCTGGAGTACAGGTTCGCAGGGGAACTATGGCTACACCTTC. It codes for CAWSTGSQGNYGYTF.

V and J are TRBV28 and TRBJ2-4; 8 nucleotides align to TRBD2. This CDR3 spans 14 amino acids. V was pared by 5 bases and J by 3 bases, with 3 bases of the junction left unmatched. Germline V lookup: CDR1 MDHEN, CDR2 SYDVKM. The chain's CDR3 is CASSPGGVKNIQYF. CDR3 nucleotide sequence: TGTGCCAGCAGTCCGGGAGGGGTCAAAAACATTCAGTACTTC.

The DNA of the CDR3 is TGTGCCAGCAGTCCTGGGGGAGGGGGCTCCTACGAGCAGTACTTC. Protein sequence: CASSPGGGGSYEQYF. The chain combines TRBV28 with TRBJ2-7; perhaps TRBD2 as D (7 bases). V lost 5 bases and J 0 bases, leaving 14 bases between the germline ends. Looked up from germline, CDR1 is MDHEN and CDR2 is SYDVKM. The CDR3 sequence is 15 residues long.